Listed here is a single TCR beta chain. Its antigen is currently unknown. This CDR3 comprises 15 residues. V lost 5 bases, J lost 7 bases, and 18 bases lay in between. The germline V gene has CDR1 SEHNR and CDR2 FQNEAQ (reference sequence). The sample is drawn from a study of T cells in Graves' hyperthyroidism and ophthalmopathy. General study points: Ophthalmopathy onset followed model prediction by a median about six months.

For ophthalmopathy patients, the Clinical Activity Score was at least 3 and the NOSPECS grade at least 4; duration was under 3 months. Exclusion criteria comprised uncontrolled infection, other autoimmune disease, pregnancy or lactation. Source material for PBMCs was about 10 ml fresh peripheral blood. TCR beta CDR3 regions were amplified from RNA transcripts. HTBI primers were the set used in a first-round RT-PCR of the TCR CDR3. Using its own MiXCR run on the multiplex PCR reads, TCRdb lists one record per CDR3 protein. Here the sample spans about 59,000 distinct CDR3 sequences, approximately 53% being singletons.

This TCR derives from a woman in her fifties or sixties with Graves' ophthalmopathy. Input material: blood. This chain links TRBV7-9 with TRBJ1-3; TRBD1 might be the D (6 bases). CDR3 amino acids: CASSQELGGANTIYF. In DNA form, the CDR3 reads TGTGCCAGCAGCCAAGAATTAGGGGGGGCGAACACCATATATTTT.